What follows are 27 T cell receptor beta chains derived from one specimen sequenced in a study of blood T cell repertoires in COVID-19. Profiling relied on immunoSEQ multiplex PCR, and the TCRdb table lists in-frame clones only, not all of them. Of about 190,000 clones listed, 78% are singletons. Sequencing input: peripheral blood. The source is a woman older than 75 with active or convalescent COVID-19.

This chain links TRBV28 with TRBJ1-6, with a weak D call TRBD1 (5 bases). Germline V gene sequence: CDR1 MDHEN, CDR2 SYDVKM. The V and J ends lost 11 bases and 0 bases respectively, with 14 bases between them. This CDR3 region has 15 residues. CDR3 residues: CAAGGGSSYNSPLHF. In DNA form, the CDR3 reads TGTGCCGCCGGGGGGGGGAGCTCCTATAATTCACCCCTCCACTTT.

The genes are TRBV18 and TRBJ2-7; 9 positions match TRBD1. V lost 1 base to trimming and J lost 2 bases; unmatched junction nucleotides: 6. The CDR3 length is 16 residues. Germline loops: CDR1 KGHSH, CDR2 LQKENI. The CDR3 protein is CASSPLGQGIAYEQYF. CDR3 in DNA: TGTGCCAGCTCACCACTGGGACAGGGAATTGCCTACGAGCAGTACTTC.

V usage is TRBV27 and J usage is TRBJ2-2; no reliable D call. CDR1 and CDR2 (germline): MNHEY, SMNVEV (reference sequence). V lost 5 bases to trimming and J lost 2 bases, with 9 bases between them. The CDR3 spans 14 residues. The CDR3 bases are TGTGCCAGCAGTGAGGCCTATAACACCGGGGAGCTGTTTTTT. It encodes CASSEAYNTGELFF.

The chain uses TRBV24-1 and TRBJ2-1; 9 bases match TRBD1. With 4 bases clipped from V and 0 bases from J, the junction kept 9 bases outside the gene matches. CDR1 and CDR2 from the germline V gene are KGHDR and SFDVKD. The CDR3 contains 18 residues. The CDR3 DNA sequence: TGTGCCACCAGTGACCCTACCGACAGGGGGAACTCCTACAATGAGCAGTTCTTC. This codes for CATSDPTDRGNSYNEQFF.

This clone was detected a few times. The V and J genes are TRBV20-1 and TRBJ1-5; 8 positions match TRBD1. Germline V lookup: CDR1 DFQATT, CDR2 SNEGSKA (reference sequence). The V segment lost 3 bases and the J segment 3 bases; nucleotides outside the gene matches: 13. The CDR3 is 17 amino acids. The CDR3 loop reads CSASLTGAGSPNQPQHF. The CDR3, as DNA: TGCAGTGCTAGTCTGACAGGGGCTGGATCACCCAATCAGCCCCAGCATTTT.

This chain connects TRBV3-1 (or the pseudogene TRBV3-2) to TRBJ2-7; a weak D match, TRBD1 (5 bases). Germline values: CDR1 LGHDT, CDR2 YNNKEL (reference sequence). The V gene lost 1 base and the J gene lost 7 bases, with 11 bases spanning the gap. This CDR3 is 13 amino acids long. In DNA, the CDR3 is TGTGCCAGCAGCCAAGGTGTAGGGGTAGAGCAGTACTTC. It encodes CASSQGVGVEQYF.

This rearrangement joins TRBV3-1 (or the pseudogene TRBV3-2) to TRBJ1-2; D is unclear. Trimming shortened V by 2 bases and J by 0 bases, and 10 bases separated the two germline ends. CDR1 is LGHDT, CDR2 YNNKEL, per germline (reference sequence). The CDR3 length is 15 residues. Written as DNA, the CDR3 is TGTGCCAGCAGCCAACACCAGGCACCTAACTATGGCTACACCTTC. It is translated as CASSQHQAPNYGYTF.

The CDR3 sequence: CASSSPGQGAYEQYF. CDR3 bases: TGTGCCAGCAGCTCCCCGGGACAGGGGGCCTACGAGCAGTACTTC. The V and J genes are TRBV7-2 and TRBJ2-7, with 11 bases identical to TRBD1. The CDR3 runs to 15 residues. Trimming removed 4 bases from V and 2 bases from J; junction bases left unmatched: 4. Germline V gene lookup returns CDR1 SGHTA and CDR2 FQGNSA. Complete variable domain (other parts from reference TRBV7-2 and TRBJ2-7): GAGVSQSPSNKVTEKGKDVELRCDPISGHTALYWYRQSLGQGLEFLIYFQGNSAPDKSGLPSDRFSAERTGGSVSTLTIQRTQQEDSAVYLCASSSPGQGAYEQYFGPGTRLTVT.

This chain uses TRBV28 with TRBJ1-6, with 7 bases identical to TRBD1. The V and J ends lost 7 bases and 7 bases, in that order; junction bases with no gene match: 13. CDR3 length: 16 residues. Germline loops: CDR1 MDHEN, CDR2 SYDVKM. Written as DNA, the CDR3 is TGTGCCAGCATTGCCGTGGGACAGTTCGGGAATTCACCCCTCCACTTT. It specifies CASIAVGQFGNSPLHF.

The gene calls are TRBV9 and TRBJ1-4; 7 nucleotides line up with TRBD1. The CDR3 is 12 amino acids. The germline V gene encodes CDR1 SGDLS and CDR2 YYNGEE. V gave up 0 bases and J gave up 10 bases; unmatched junction bases: 0. CDR3 DNA sequence: TGTGCCAGCAGCGTAGACAGGGGAAAACTGTTTTTT. It specifies CASSVDRGKLFF.

This chain connects TRBV6-5 to TRBJ2-3, with D possibly being TRBD2 (7 bases). Trimming took off 7 bases at V and 0 bases at J, with 14 bases between the two ends. Germline lookup yields CDR1 MNHEY and CDR2 SVGAGI. The CDR3 loop spans 15 amino acids. This CDR3 is CASIPGGRSTDTQYF. In nucleotides, the CDR3 is TGTGCCAGCATCCCCGGGGGGCGCAGCACAGATACGCAGTATTTT.

In DNA form, the CDR3 reads TGTGCCAGCAGCGGGGGGCCCGGCGGCTACAATGAGCAGTTCTTC. This gives the protein CASSGGPGGYNEQFF. The chain recombines TRBV9 with TRBJ2-1; D possibly corresponds to TRBD1 (6 bases). This CDR3 contains 15 residues. Per germline, CDR1 SGDLS and CDR2 YYNGEE. The germline V and J ends were trimmed by 3 bases and 3 bases, with 13 bases remaining between them.

V gene TRBV19 combines with J gene TRBJ1-2; TRBD1 matches 9 bases. The CDR3 consists of 14 residues. The trim removed 3 bases at V and 7 bases at J, leaving 6 bases unmatched. Per the germline V gene, CDR1 is LNHDA and CDR2 is SQIVND (reference sequence). The CDR3 loop is CASSITGQGSGYTF. CDR3 nucleotide sequence: TGTGCCAGTAGTATCACCGGACAGGGGTCTGGCTACACCTTC.

In this sample, this clone turned up a few times. This rearrangement joins TRBV5-4 to TRBJ1-6; tentatively, D is TRBD1 (5 bases). V was pared by 5 bases and J by 3 bases, with 6 bases between. This CDR3 has 13 amino acids. Per the germline V gene, CDR1 is SGHNT and CDR2 is YYREEE (reference sequence). The CDR3 nucleotides are TGTGCCAGCAGTACAGGCTATAATTCACCCCTCCACTTT. This encodes CASSTGYNSPLHF.

The chain couples TRBV5-1 to TRBJ1-1; D is unclear. The length of the CDR3 is 13 residues. CDR1 is SGHRS, CDR2 YFSETQ, per germline. V lost 9 bases and J 0 bases, leaving 12 bases between the germline ends. This chain's CDR3 is CATRDRMNTEAFF. In DNA form, the CDR3 reads TGCGCCACTCGAGATAGAATGAACACTGAAGCTTTCTTT.

The chain uses TRBV6-4 and TRBJ2-5, with D possibly matching TRBD2 (5 bases). Germline V gene sequence: CDR1 MRHNA, CDR2 SNTAGT. The CDR3 consists of 19 residues. V lost 2 bases to trimming and J lost 2 bases, with 24 bases between them. CDR3 nucleotide sequence: TGTGCCAGCAGTGACCGGACTGCTAGCCTCCTATCACAACAAGAGACCCAGTACTTC. This sequence encodes CASSDRTASLLSQQETQYF.

V usage is TRBV19 and J usage is TRBJ2-5; 11 nucleotides line up with TRBD1. Germline V gene sequence: CDR1 LNHDA, CDR2 SQIVND (reference sequence). The V segment lost 6 bases and the J segment 4 bases; nucleotides outside the gene matches: 7. CDR3 length equals 15 residues. This CDR3 is CASSQDRGLRETQYF. The CDR3 DNA sequence: TGTGCCAGTAGCCAGGACAGGGGGCTGAGAGAGACCCAGTACTTC.

The chain combines TRBV5-1 with TRBJ2-5; 7 bases fit TRBD1. The CDR3 consists of 14 residues. Germline CDR1 and CDR2: SGHRS and YFSETQ. The junction had 4 bases not matched to a gene; V was cut back by 3 bases and J by 2 bases. CDR3 DNA sequence: TGCGCCAGCAGCTCGTGGACAGGTCAAGAGACCCAGTACTTC. It translates to CASSSWTGQETQYF.

The V call is TRBV5-1, the J call TRBJ1-2, with 8 bases identical to TRBD1. Germline trimming cut 5 bases from V and 4 bases from J; bases unmatched to any gene: 4. The CDR3 extends over 13 amino acids. CDR1 and CDR2 (germline): SGHRS, YFSETQ. The CDR3 region is CASRITGGYGYTF. CDR3 nucleotides: TGCGCCAGCAGGATTACAGGGGGCTATGGCTACACCTTC. The whole variable domain, filled in from reference TRBV5-1 and TRBJ1-2, reads KAGVTQTPRYLIKTRGQQVTLSCSPISGHRSVSWYQQTPGQGLQFLFEYFSETQRNKGNFPGRFSGRQFSNSRSEMNVSTLELGDSALYLCASRITGGYGYTFGSGTRLTVV.

The rearrangement uses TRBV3-1 (or the pseudogene TRBV3-2) and TRBJ1-1, with 7 bases matching TRBD1. With 5 bases clipped from V and 5 bases from J, the junction kept 5 bases outside the gene matches. Germline CDR1 reads LGHDT; CDR2 reads YNNKEL (reference sequence). CDR3 size: 13 residues. CDR3: CASSYRGVTEAFF. CDR3 coding DNA: TGTGCCAGCAGCTACAGGGGTGTGACTGAAGCTTTCTTT.

The V gene is TRBV15, the J gene TRBJ2-7; D gene uncertain. The ends were cut back, 1 base at V and 2 bases at J, with 12 bases in the middle. The CDR3 consists of 15 residues. Germline V CDR1 and CDR2: LNHNV, YYDKDF (reference sequence). In DNA, the CDR3 is TGTGCCACCAGCAGAGTGGCAGTTCTCCCCTACGAGCAGTACTTC. It is translated as CATSRVAVLPYEQYF.

Only one count was recorded for this clone. The chain has TRBV5-1 and TRBJ2-5, with a possible D match to TRBD2 (7 bases). V lost 0 bases to trimming and J lost 5 bases, with 14 bases between them. Germline assignment: CDR1 SGHRS and CDR2 YFSETQ. The CDR3 is made up of 15 amino acids. The CDR3 spells CASSLAVGGRETQYF. The CDR3 coding sequence is TGCGCCAGCAGCTTGGCTGTGGGGGGGCGGGAGACCCAGTACTTC.

The chain has TRBV5-6 and TRBJ2-1, with TRBD1 matching over 10 bases. Per germline, CDR1 SGHDT and CDR2 YYEEEE. The length of the CDR3 is 15 residues. With 3 bases clipped from V and 8 bases from J, the junction kept 8 bases outside the gene matches. In nucleotides, the CDR3 is TGTGCCAGCAGCTACCGGACAGGGGGACGGGATGAGCAGTTCTTC. Translation: CASSYRTGGRDEQFF.

The chain couples TRBV19 to TRBJ1-3, with 9 positions matching TRBD1. Per germline, CDR1 LNHDA and CDR2 SQIVND (reference sequence). This CDR3 spans 13 amino acids. CDR3 region: CVSGTGNGNTIYF. CDR3 bases: TGTGTCTCCGGGACAGGGAATGGAAACACCATATATTTT.

The chain links TRBV6-5 to TRBJ1-4; 7 bases are shared with TRBD1. V gave up 6 bases and J gave up 7 bases; unmatched junction bases: 8. Germline CDR1 reads MNHEY; CDR2 reads SVGAGI. The CDR3 runs to 14 residues. CDR3 loop: CASSPGGSGEKLFF. The CDR3 DNA follows: TGTGCCAGCAGCCCAGGGGGGAGCGGTGAAAAACTGTTTTTT.

This chain connects TRBV7-3 to TRBJ1-6, with D possibly matching TRBD1 (5 bases). Germline-derived CDR1 and CDR2 are SGHTA and FQGTGA. This CDR3 contains 13 residues. Trimming removed 2 bases at V and 10 bases at J, with 9 bases between. The CDR3 spells CASSLQAGSPLHF. CDR3 coding DNA: TGTGCCAGCAGCTTACAGGCAGGGTCACCCCTCCACTTT.

The chain links TRBV5-1 to TRBJ1-4; tentatively, D is TRBD1 (6 bases). With 4 bases removed from V and 8 bases from J, the gap between germline ends came to 15 bases. The CDR3 loop spans 14 amino acids. Per germline, CDR1 SGHRS and CDR2 YFSETQ. The CDR3 sequence is CASSPGDHGEKLFF. The DNA of the CDR3 is TGCGCCAGCAGCCCAGGGGACCATGGGGAAAAACTGTTTTTT.